Sequencing of this T cell receptor beta chain was carried out in a study of vaccination effects on CD4 cells after COVID-19. Study context: Relative to the second dose, post-vaccine samples were obtained a median of 72 days later.

Regarding the study as a whole: In the late period after vaccination, infection- and vaccine-induced clones contracted markedly.

This table comes from immunoSEQ multiplex PCR, and its TCRdb copy is limited to in-frame clones, with some not included. Of tens of thousands of clones in the sample, 70% to 85% were seen once. J gave up 2 bases and V 6 bases, and 13 bases lay outside the gene matches. This CDR3 has 16 amino acids. The germline V gene has CDR1 KGHSH and CDR2 LQKENI. This clone was seen only a few times. Its antigen remains unidentified. Before any sequencing was done, the ViraFEST assay used viral peptide pools to expand antigen-specific CD4+ T cells. Researchers isolated CD4+ T cells once approximately 10 days of culture had elapsed. The participants, recipients of two vaccine doses, got either BNT162b2 or mRNA-1273. Wells containing roughly 1.8 million PBMC each were cultured with around 10 IU/ml IL-2 and 7.5 to 10 ug/ml peptides. The authors exchanged half the medium for IL-2 medium on days 3 and 7.

The sequencing used CD4+ T cells from PBMCs cultured with HCoV-229E spike peptides, collected after COVID-19 vaccination. The TCR comes from a human donor who received a COVID-19 vaccine. The V and J genes are TRBV18 and TRBJ2-7; 7 bases are shared with TRBD2. The CDR3 protein is CASSPNSKGGTYEQYV. CDR3 bases: TGTGCCAGCTCCCCTAATAGCAAGGGAGGGACCTACGAGCAGTACGTC.